This entry describes one T cell receptor (beta chain). Germline CDR1 is SGHNT and CDR2 is YYREEE (reference sequence). The CDR3 spans 14 residues. Trimming took off 3 bases at V and 2 bases at J, with 11 bases between the two ends. These data belong to a study of blood T cells in healthy people across ages. For the second PCR, which ran for about 7 to 11 cycles, a sample-barcoded 5' primer and a J-beta primer mix were used. From the 5' RACE reads, TCRdb called clonotypes with MiXCR, one entry per CDR3 protein. Of more than 750,000 distinct CDR3 sequences listed, 25% to 35% are singletons. The same data also contributed to another study, on T cells of mothers and their children.

The V gene is TRBV5-4, the J gene TRBJ1-1; maybe TRBD1 (5 bases). The sequenced sample was blood. The clonotype originates from a woman in her thirties or forties in good health. CDR3 sequence: CASSSAGRNTEAFF. In nucleotides, the CDR3 is TGTGCCAGCAGCTCCGCGGGACGCAACACTGAAGCTTTCTTT. Full variable domain (missing parts from reference TRBV5-4 and TRBJ1-1): ETGVTQSPTHLIKTRGQQVTLRCSSQSGHNTVSWYQQALGQGPQFIFQYYREEENGRGNFPPRFSGLQFPNYSSELNVNALELDDSALYLCASSSAGRNTEAFFGQGTRLTVV.